What follows are 18 T cell receptor beta chains derived from one specimen sequenced in a study of shared clonotypes between healthy human individuals. Here immunoSEQ multiplex PCR was the method, and the copy in TCRdb shows in-frame clones only, minus some. The sample lists about 2.4 million clones; 93% were seen once. Sequencing was performed on naive CD4+ T cells from PBMCs. Subset described: CD45RA+ positively selected. These receptors were obtained from a young man in good health. Some clones in this sample may be carry-over from other donors' samples.

This clone appeared a single time. The chain is built from TRBV5-1 and TRBJ2-3, with D perhaps TRBD1 or TRBD2 (6 bases each). V was pared by 4 bases and J by 2 bases, with 14 bases between. The CDR3 loop spans 15 amino acids. The germline V gene encodes CDR1 SGHRS and CDR2 YFSETQ. The CDR3 region is CASSQGGGPTDTQYF. The DNA for the CDR3 is TGCGCCAGCAGCCAAGGAGGGGGGCCCACAGATACGCAGTATTTT.

This rearrangement joins TRBV13 to TRBJ2-5; D may be TRBD1 (6 bases). This CDR3 has 15 residues. Germline CDR1 reads PRHDT; CDR2 reads FYEKMQ (reference sequence). The V end lost 5 bases, the J end lost 4 bases, and 17 bases lay between the germline ends. As DNA, the CDR3 is TGTGCCAGCAGCCGAGAGCAGGGGAGTAGAGAGACCCAGTACTTC. This encodes CASSREQGSRETQYF. The full variable domain, rest sourced from reference TRBV13 and TRBJ2-5, is AAGVIQSPRHLIKEKRETATLKCYPIPRHDTVYWYQQGPGQDPQFLISFYEKMQSDKGSIPDRFSAQQFSDYHSELNMSSLELGDSALYFCASSREQGSRETQYFGPGTRLLVL.

The chain is built from TRBV5-1 and TRBJ2-3; 12 bases line up with TRBD2. Germline loops: CDR1 SGHRS, CDR2 YFSETQ. The CDR3 is 17 residues long. V shed 0 bases, J shed 6 bases, and the junction held 8 bases outside the gene matches. CDR3 in DNA: TGCGCCAGCAGCTTGGCTATCCTAGCGGGAGGGTCGGATACGCAGTATTTT. This encodes CASSLAILAGGSDTQYF.

V and J are TRBV29-1 and TRBJ2-3; tentatively, D is TRBD1 or TRBD2 (5 bases each). V was trimmed by 7 bases and J by 3 bases, leaving 17 bases between them. Looked up from germline, CDR1 is SQVTM and CDR2 is ANQGSEA. The CDR3 contains 14 residues. CDR3 protein: CSGGLRGWTDTQYF. In DNA, the CDR3 is TGCAGCGGGGGGTTGCGCGGGTGGACAGATACGCAGTATTTT.

The V and J genes are TRBV7-2 and TRBJ1-5; maybe TRBD1 (5 bases). Germline CDR1 SGHTA, CDR2 FQGNSA. This CDR3 has 13 amino acids. Trimming removed 5 bases from V and 7 bases from J, with 12 bases in between. The CDR3 sequence is CASSPTQGQPQHF. DNA of the CDR3: TGTGCCAGCAGCCCTACTCAGGGCCAGCCCCAGCATTTT. Drawing the rest from reference TRBV7-2 and TRBJ1-5, the complete variable domain is GAGVSQSPSNKVTEKGKDVELRCDPISGHTALYWYRQSLGQGLEFLIYFQGNSAPDKSGLPSDRFSAERTGGSVSTLTIQRTQQEDSAVYLCASSPTQGQPQHFGDGTRLSIL.

The genes are TRBV12-5 and TRBJ2-3; D is undetermined. The CDR3 is made up of 13 amino acids. Germline CDR1 reads LGHNT; CDR2 reads FRNRAP. V was shortened by 3 bases and J by 4 bases, with 8 bases between the two germline ends. The CDR3 region has the DNA TGTGCTAGTGGTTTTGGGCAGGCAGATACGCAGTATTTT. This sequence encodes CASGFGQADTQYF.

V gene TRBV11-2 combines with J gene TRBJ2-1, with 7 bases matching TRBD1. CDR1 is SGHAT, CDR2 FQNNGV, per germline. V lost 3 bases and J lost 2; bases outside the gene matches: 4. The CDR3 covers 15 residues. CDR3 sequence reads: CASSLTGWAYNEQFF. In DNA, the CDR3 is TGTGCCAGCAGCTTGACAGGGTGGGCCTACAATGAGCAGTTCTTC.

V gene TRBV9 combines with J gene TRBJ2-1; the match to TRBD1 covers 9 bases. J lost 6 bases, V lost 2 bases, and 6 bases had no gene match. Germline V gives CDR1 SGDLS, CDR2 YYNGEE. There are 15 residues in the CDR3. CDR3 nucleotide sequence: TGTGCCAGCAGCGTTGGGGACAGGGCGACCAATGAGCAGTTCTTC. Residues: CASSVGDRATNEQFF.

The rearrangement links TRBV6-1 to TRBJ2-3; D is possibly TRBD1 or TRBD2 (5 bases each). The CDR3 has 15 amino acids. The V and J ends lost 7 bases and 1 base respectively, with 15 bases between them. The germline V gene has CDR1 MNHNS and CDR2 SASEGT. The CDR3 DNA sequence: TGTGCCAGCACCCCGATATTGGGGGGCACAGATACGCAGTATTTT. Translated: CASTPILGGTDTQYF.

The gene calls are TRBV5-4 and TRBJ1-2; 9 bases align to TRBD1. Germline V gene sequence: CDR1 SGHNT, CDR2 YYREEE (reference sequence). J gave up 8 bases and V 5 bases, and 13 bases lay outside the gene matches. The CDR3 has 15 residues. The CDR3: CASSFSLGQGMGYTF. The CDR3 bases are TGTGCCAGCAGTTTCTCCCTCGGACAGGGGATGGGCTACACCTTC.

This chain connects TRBV15 to TRBJ2-7; possible D gene TRBD2, 6 bases. The CDR3 contains 15 residues. The V gene lost 0 bases and the J gene lost 6 bases, with 15 bases spanning the gap. The germline gives CDR1 LNHNV, CDR2 YYDKDF (reference sequence). CDR3 DNA sequence: TGTGCCACCAGCAGAGATCTCGGGGGAGGCCGCGAGCAGTACTTC. Its translation is CATSRDLGGGREQYF.

On this clone itself: Other DNA sequences in this specimen translate into the identical CDR3. V and J are TRBV20-1 and TRBJ2-2; D is uncertain. Between the trimmed V and J ends, which lost 1 base and 6 bases, there was a span of 3 bases. Per the germline V gene, CDR1 is DFQATT and CDR2 is SNEGSKA (reference sequence). The CDR3 spans 11 residues. The CDR3 DNA reads TGCAGTGCTAGAGGCCCCGGGGAGCTGTTTTTT. Amino acid sequence: CSARGPGELFF.

This chain connects TRBV25-1 to TRBJ1-1; no reliable D call. Trimming removed 0 bases at V and 4 bases at J, with 12 bases between. CDR1 is MGHDK and CDR2 is SYGVNS in the germline V gene. This CDR3 spans 15 amino acids. CDR3 residues: CASSEYTESGTEAFF. CDR3 DNA sequence: TGTGCCAGCAGTGAATATACAGAGTCGGGCACTGAAGCTTTCTTT.

The V gene is TRBV27, the J gene TRBJ2-1; D gene ambiguous. This CDR3 is 15 amino acids long. V lost 6 bases and J 6 bases, leaving 18 bases between the germline ends. Germline V gene lookup returns CDR1 MNHEY and CDR2 SMNVEV (reference sequence). CDR3 amino acids: CASRSVSAGSNEQFF. In DNA, the CDR3 is TGTGCCAGCAGGTCTGTATCCGCTGGAAGCAATGAGCAGTTCTTC.

The chain joins TRBV28 to TRBJ1-1; the D is unclear. V gave up 6 bases and J gave up 0 bases, with 14 bases separating them. CDR1 and CDR2 (germline): MDHEN, SYDVKM. This CDR3 has 15 residues. CDR3 nucleotide sequence: TGTGCCAGCAGACCGACTGCAGCCTTGAACACTGAAGCTTTCTTT. This encodes CASRPTAALNTEAFF.

V gene TRBV11-2 combines with J gene TRBJ1-2; D is unresolved. In germline, CDR1 is SGHAT, CDR2 FQNNGV. The CDR3 is made up of 13 amino acids. V dropped 1 base and J dropped 8 bases, with 11 bases sitting between them. The CDR3 DNA reads as TGTGCCAGCAGCTTAGGTGGCTGGTTCGGCTACACCTTC. Its protein is CASSLGGWFGYTF.

Turning to this clone: The same CDR3 also results from other DNA sequences found in this sample. V gene TRBV30 combines with J gene TRBJ2-7; no firm D call. This CDR3 contains 11 residues. V lost 1 base, J lost 1 base, and 2 bases lay in between. From germline, CDR1 is GTSNPN and CDR2 SVGIG (reference sequence). In DNA, the CDR3 is TGTGCCTGGAGTGGGTCCTACGAGCAGTACTTC. Residues: CAWSGSYEQYF. Based on the CDR3 plus reference TRBV30 and TRBJ2-7, the full variable domain is SQTIHQWPATLVQPVGSPLSLECTVEGTSNPNLYWYRQAAGRGLQLLFYSVGIGQISSEVPQNLSASRPQDRQFILSSKKLLLSDSGFYLCAWSGSYEQYFGPGTRLTVT.

The chain uses TRBV10-1 and TRBJ2-1, with 8 nucleotides matching TRBD2. Germline CDR1 is WNHNN and CDR2 is SYGVQD (reference sequence). With 6 bases clipped from V and 6 bases from J, the junction kept 10 bases outside the gene matches. CDR3 length: 15 amino acids. CDR3 loop: CASSPAGGGSNEQFF. The CDR3 DNA sequence: TGCGCCAGCAGCCCTGCGGGAGGAGGGTCCAATGAGCAGTTCTTC.